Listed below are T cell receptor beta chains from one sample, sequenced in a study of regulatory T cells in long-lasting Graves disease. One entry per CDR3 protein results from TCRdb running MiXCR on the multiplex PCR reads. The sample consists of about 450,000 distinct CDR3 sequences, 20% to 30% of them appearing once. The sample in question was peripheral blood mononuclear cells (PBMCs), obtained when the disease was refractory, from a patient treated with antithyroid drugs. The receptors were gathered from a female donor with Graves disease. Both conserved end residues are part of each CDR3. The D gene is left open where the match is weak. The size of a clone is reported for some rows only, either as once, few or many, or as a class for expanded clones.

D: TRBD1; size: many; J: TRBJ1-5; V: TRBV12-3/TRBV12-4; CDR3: CASSSGQSGGQPQHF; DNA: TGTGCCAGCAGTTCGGGACAGTCGGGTGGTCAGCCCCAGCATTTT
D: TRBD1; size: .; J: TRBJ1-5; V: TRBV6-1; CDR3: CASRGQEINQPQHF; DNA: TGTGCCAGCAGGGGACAGGAGATCAATCAGCCCCAGCATTTT
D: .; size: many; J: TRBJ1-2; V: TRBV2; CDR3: CASSEFIGLTINYGYTF; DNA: TGTGCCAGCAGTGAATTTATAGGCCTAACCATTAACTATGGCTACACCTTC
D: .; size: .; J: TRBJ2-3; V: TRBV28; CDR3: CASSPTPGASTDTQYF; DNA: TGTGCCAGCAGCCCAACTCCGGGAGCAAGCACAGATACGCAGTATTTT
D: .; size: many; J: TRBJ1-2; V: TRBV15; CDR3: CATNVGQGPNYGYTF; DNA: TGTGCCACCAACGTCGGACAAGGTCCTAACTATGGCTACACCTTC
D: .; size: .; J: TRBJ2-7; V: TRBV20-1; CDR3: CSAKTGVGQYF; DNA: TGCAGTGCTAAAACGGGGGTGGGGCAGTACTTC
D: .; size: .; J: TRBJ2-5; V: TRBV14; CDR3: CASSQERLLTQYF; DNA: TGTGCCAGCAGCCAAGAAAGACTTTTGACCCAGTACTTC
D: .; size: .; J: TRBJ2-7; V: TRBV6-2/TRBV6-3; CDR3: CASSYSGIDYEQYF; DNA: TGTGCCAGCAGTTACTCCGGGATCGACTACGAGCAGTACTTC
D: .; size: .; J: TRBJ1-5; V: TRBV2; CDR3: CASTGALNNQPQHF; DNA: TGTGCCAGCACCGGGGCACTGAATAATCAGCCCCAGCATTTT
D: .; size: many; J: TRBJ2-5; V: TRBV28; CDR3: CASSPRGHKQETQYF; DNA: TGTGCCAGCAGTCCCCGGGGACATAAGCAAGAGACCCAGTACTTC
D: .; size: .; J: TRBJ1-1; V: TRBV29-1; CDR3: CSVEVLGFPNTEAFF; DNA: TGCAGCGTTGAAGTGTTAGGCTTTCCGAACACTGAAGCTTTCTTT
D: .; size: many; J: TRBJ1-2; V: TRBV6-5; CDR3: CASSSNRWGYYGYTF; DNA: TGTGCCAGCAGTTCCAATAGGTGGGGGTACTATGGCTACACCTTC
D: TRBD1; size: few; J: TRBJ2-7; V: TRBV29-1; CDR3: CSVEVRGQGAYEQYF; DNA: TGCAGCGTTGAAGTTCGGGGACAGGGGGCATACGAGCAGTACTTC
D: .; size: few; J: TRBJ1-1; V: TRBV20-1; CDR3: CSARDRINTEAFF; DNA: TGCAGTGCTAGAGATCGGATAAACACTGAAGCTTTCTTT
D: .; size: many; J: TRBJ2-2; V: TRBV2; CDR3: CASSDSGELFF; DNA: TGTGCCAGCAGTGACTCCGGGGAGCTGTTTTTT
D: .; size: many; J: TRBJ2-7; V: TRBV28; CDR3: CASSPWRPGQNEQYF; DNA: TGTGCCAGCAGCCCCTGGAGGCCCGGGCAGAACGAGCAGTACTTC